Sequencing of this TCR beta chain was carried out in a study of T cell repertoires in cytomegalovirus infection. MiXCR, run by TCRdb on the reads, gives a single entry per CDR3 protein. The sample has roughly 600,000 distinct CDR3 sequences, roughly 24% seen once; the top ten hold roughly 8%. Germline values: CDR1 SGHDN, CDR2 FVKESK. The CDR3 covers 17 residues. V lost 2 bases, J lost 4 bases, and 8 bases stayed unmatched. This chain uses TRBV14 with TRBJ2-1; 10 positions agree with TRBD2. The sample was CD8+ T cells from PBMCs. This receptor was identified in a human donor in good health (CMV status not recorded). Some clones in this sample may be carry-over from other donors' samples. This CDR3 is CASSQPPLAGVYNEQFF. The CDR3 DNA reads as TGTGCCAGCAGCCAACCCCCTCTAGCGGGGGTTTACAATGAGCAGTTCTTC.